This entry lists 6 T cell receptor beta chains sequenced from one sample in a study of T cell responses to AZD1222 COVID-19 vaccine. Sequencing used immunoSEQ multiplex PCR; TCRdb keeps in-frame clones, though not all of them. The repertoire has 95,000 or so clones, 91% of them found once; the top ten carry approximately 9%. Here the sequenced sample was peripheral blood, taken 28 days after the second AZD1222 dose. The receptor set was obtained from an adult who received the AZD1222 COVID-19 vaccine.

The chain links TRBV10-2 to TRBJ2-7; 11 nucleotides agree with TRBD2. The CDR3 contains 13 residues. Germline assignment: CDR1 WSHSY and CDR2 SAAADI. The ends lost 7 bases at V and 4 bases at J; junction bases unmatched: 3. Here the CDR3 DNA reads TGCGCCAGCACGCCTAGCGGGAGGTACGAGCAGTACTTC. Encoded protein: CASTPSGRYEQYF.

This rearrangement joins TRBV24-1 to TRBJ2-3, with TRBD1 matching 10 bases. The CDR3 is made up of 15 amino acids. V trimming: 4 bases; J trimming: 9 bases; junction bases outside the gene matches: 9. Germline V gene lookup returns CDR1 KGHDR and CDR2 SFDVKD. Written as DNA, the CDR3 is TGTGCCACCAGTGACCAGACAGGGGGCAGTTTCACGCAGTATTTT. It encodes CATSDQTGGSFTQYF.

The chain combines TRBV24-1 with TRBJ2-5; 7 bases match TRBD2. The CDR3 runs to 15 residues. Germline CDR1 reads KGHDR; CDR2 reads SFDVKD. Trimming took 3 bases from V and 5 from J; bases not matched to a gene: 8. CDR3 protein: CATSDPVNGRETQYF. Here the CDR3 DNA reads TGTGCCACCAGTGATCCAGTGAACGGGAGGGAGACCCAGTACTTC.

The chain recombines TRBV29-1 with TRBJ1-2, with 7 bases that match TRBD1. Germline-derived CDR1 and CDR2 are SQVTM and ANQGSEA. The CDR3 loop spans 13 amino acids. J gave up 6 bases and V 7 bases, and 11 bases lay outside the gene matches. The CDR3 DNA reads as TGCAGCGCTCCAGAACAGGGGCGGAATGGCTACACCTTC. Translated: CSAPEQGRNGYTF.

J is TRBJ1-1 and V is TRBV28, with D tentatively TRBD1 (6 bases). CDR1 is MDHEN, CDR2 SYDVKM, per germline. With 6 bases removed from V and 1 base from J, the gap between germline ends came to 12 bases. The CDR3 totals 14 residues. The CDR3 region has the DNA TGTGCCAGCAGGACGACAGGAGGGAACACTGAAGCTTTCTTT. Translating gives CASRTTGGNTEAFF.

This clone was detected once. This sequence joins TRBV19 and TRBJ1-5; D ambiguous. V was trimmed by 7 bases and J by 3 bases, leaving 16 bases between them. Germline-derived CDR1 and CDR2 are LNHDA and SQIVND (reference sequence). The CDR3 is 15 residues long. The CDR3 spells CASMALRLYNQPQHF. The CDR3 DNA reads as TGTGCCAGTATGGCGTTACGGTTATACAATCAGCCCCAGCATTTT.